The rows below give T cell receptor beta chains drawn from one sample of a study of T cell clones after liver transplantation. Sequencing used immunoSEQ multiplex PCR; TCRdb keeps in-frame clones, though not all of them. The top ten clones hold 0.8% to 0.9% of a sample with around 110,000 clones, approximately 90% of them seen once. The sequencing here drew on CD4+ T cells from blood, taken 12 months after liver transplant. Receptor source: a human patient who received a liver transplant. Some T cells may have come from the graft donor. CDR3s include the opening cysteine and the closing phenylalanine or tryptophan. The D gene is left open where the match is weak. Not all rows give a size; the values are once, few, many and, for expanded clones, a class.

size,V,J,D,CDR3,DNA
.,TRBV25-1,TRBJ2-7,TRBD2,CASSHSGSATYEQYF,TGTGCCAGCAGCCATAGCGGGAGCGCTACCTACGAGCAGTACTTC
.,TRBV10-3,TRBJ1-1,.,CAIKSGSSEAFF,TGTGCCATCAAATCAGGGAGCAGTGAAGCTTTCTTT
.,TRBV19,TRBJ1-5,TRBD1,CASSIRQGGQPQHF,TGTGCCAGTAGTATCCGACAGGGTGGTCAGCCCCAGCATTTT
.,TRBV7-9,TRBJ2-3,TRBD2,CASSLGTSGTDTQYF,TGTGCCAGCAGCTTAGGGACTAGCGGCACAGATACGCAGTATTTT
.,TRBV7-9,TRBJ1-6,.,CASSSGTLRDSPLHF,TGTGCCAGCAGCTCGGGGACCCTAAGGGATTCACCCCTCCACTTT
.,TRBV28,TRBJ1-5,.,CASRGTGPASNQPQHF,TGTGCCAGCAGGGGGACCGGCCCTGCGAGCAATCAGCCCCAGCATTTT
.,TRBV10-1,TRBJ1-2,TRBD1,CASSDGTGSGYTF,TGCGCCAGCAGTGACGGGACAGGGTCTGGCTACACCTTC
.,TRBV19,TRBJ1-4,.,CASSTRSPGNEKLFF,TGTGCCAGTAGTACCCGGAGCCCGGGTAATGAAAAACTGTTTTTT
once,TRBV11-3,TRBJ1-2,.,CASSFRGAGSNYGYTF,TGTGCCAGCAGCTTTCGGGGCGCGGGGTCTAACTATGGCTACACCTTC
.,TRBV5-1,TRBJ1-3,.,CASSWSPREQQGLSGNTIYF,TGCGCCAGCAGCTGGAGCCCACGGGAGCAACAGGGACTCTCTGGAAACACCATATATTTT
.,TRBV28,TRBJ2-1,TRBD2,CASSFPIGSSGSNEQFF,TGTGCCAGCAGTTTTCCTATCGGCTCTAGCGGTAGTAATGAGCAGTTCTTC
.,TRBV5-1,TRBJ1-3,.,CASSLGLEGIENTIYF,TGCGCCAGCAGCTTGGGGCTGGAGGGTATCGAAAACACCATATATTTT
.,TRBV5-1,TRBJ2-7,TRBD2,CASSLVSGGKDEQYF,TGCGCCAGCAGCTTGGTCTCGGGAGGCAAAGACGAGCAGTACTTC
.,TRBV6-6,TRBJ2-2,.,CASSSPGGNTGELFF,TGTGCCAGCAGCTCTCCCGGGGGAAACACCGGGGAGCTGTTTTTT
.,TRBV18,TRBJ2-2,TRBD1,CASSPRTGDTGELFF,TGTGCCAGCTCACCCCGGACAGGGGACACCGGGGAGCTGTTTTTT
.,TRBV28,TRBJ2-1,TRBD1,CASSLSGTGSNEQFF,TGTGCCAGCAGTTTATCCGGGACAGGATCCAATGAGCAGTTCTTC
.,TRBV6-6,TRBJ2-2,.,CASSLPGLNTGELFF,TGTGCCAGCAGCCTCCCGGGACTCAACACCGGGGAGCTGTTTTTT
.,TRBV7-2,TRBJ2-2,TRBD2,CASNLASGSTGELFF,TGTGCCAGCAACTTAGCTAGCGGGAGCACCGGGGAGCTGTTTTTT
.,TRBV19,TRBJ1-1,TRBD1,CASSTLAGTVNTEAFF,TGTGCCAGTAGTACTCTAGCGGGGACAGTGAACACTGAAGCTTTCTTT
.,TRBV30,TRBJ1-1,.,CAWSQRRGGDTEAFF,TGTGCCTGGAGCCAACGGCGGGGGGGGGACACTGAAGCTTTCTTT
.,TRBV10-3,TRBJ2-3,TRBD2,CAISLSGTDTQYF,TGTGCCATCAGCCTTAGCGGGACAGATACGCAGTATTTT
.,TRBV6-1,TRBJ2-7,.,CASSEGTSRVYEQYF,TGTGCCAGCAGTGAAGGTACTAGCAGGGTCTACGAGCAGTACTTC
.,TRBV11-3,TRBJ2-7,.,CASSPSTGKNYEQYF,TGTGCCAGCAGCCCAAGCACTGGAAAGAACTACGAGCAGTACTTC
.,TRBV29-1,TRBJ2-7,.,CSVGELQGSEQYF,TGCAGCGTCGGGGAATTACAGGGATCCGAGCAGTACTTC
.,TRBV5-1,TRBJ2-1,TRBD2,CASSRLGGSSYNEQFF,TGCGCCAGCAGCCGGCTCGGGGGGAGCTCCTACAATGAGCAGTTCTTC
.,TRBV11-3,TRBJ2-1,.,CASSMGSLKYNEQFF,TGTGCCAGCAGCATGGGGAGTCTTAAGTACAATGAGCAGTTCTTC
few,TRBV5-6,TRBJ1-5,.,CASTPYQPQHF,TGTGCCAGCACCCCCTATCAGCCCCAGCATTTT
.,TRBV5-6,TRBJ2-3,.,CASRRTSTDTQYF,TGTGCCAGCAGACGGACTAGCACAGATACGCAGTATTTT
.,TRBV11-2,TRBJ1-2,.,CASSLGQVPNYGYTF,TGTGCCAGCAGCTTAGGACAGGTCCCTAACTATGGCTACACCTTC
once,TRBV19,TRBJ1-5,.,CASSMLDVSNQPQHF,TGTGCCAGTAGTATGCTGGACGTTAGCAATCAGCCCCAGCATTTT
.,TRBV2,TRBJ2-4,.,CASMSLGSQGSKNIQYF,TGTGCCAGCATGAGTCTGGGGAGTCAGGGTTCCAAAAACATTCAGTACTTC
.,TRBV6-6,TRBJ1-2,TRBD1,CASSKQGADGYTF,TGTGCCAGCAGTAAACAGGGGGCGGATGGCTACACCTTC
.,TRBV19,TRBJ2-3,.,CASGDFSSTDTQYF,TGTGCCAGCGGGGACTTCTCTAGCACAGATACGCAGTATTTT
once,TRBV5-1,TRBJ2-3,TRBD2,CASSSSGASTDTQYF,TGCGCCAGCAGTTCTAGCGGGGCTAGCACAGATACGCAGTATTTT
.,TRBV11-1,TRBJ1-2,.,CASSLPLGGSNYGYTF,TGTGCCAGCAGCTTACCCCTCGGAGGGTCCAACTATGGCTACACCTTC
.,TRBV29-1,TRBJ1-1,.,CSFSRNTEAFF,TGCAGCTTCTCTCGGAACACTGAAGCTTTCTTT
.,TRBV28,TRBJ1-2,.,CASRQTVNYGYTF,TGTGCCAGCAGGCAGACAGTTAACTATGGCTACACCTTC
.,TRBV5-4,TRBJ2-7,.,CASSTDATYEQYF,TGTGCCAGCAGCACTGACGCCACCTACGAGCAGTACTTC
once,TRBV10-2,TRBJ1-2,.,CASSADRLPYGYTF,TGCGCCAGCAGTGCGGACCGCCTCCCCTATGGCTACACCTTC
.,TRBV30,TRBJ1-4,.,CAWRGDNEKLFF,TGTGCCTGGAGGGGCGATAATGAAAAACTGTTTTTT
.,TRBV5-1,TRBJ1-4,.,CASSPGSGATNEKLFF,TGCGCCAGCTCTCCAGGGAGTGGGGCAACTAATGAAAAACTGTTTTTT
.,TRBV7-9,TRBJ2-1,TRBD1,CASSSSTGTDEQFF,TGTGCCAGCAGCTCGTCGACAGGGACAGATGAGCAGTTCTTC
.,TRBV6-6,TRBJ1-2,.,CASKNRQGSGYGYTF,TGTGCCAGCAAGAATAGGCAGGGGTCAGGCTATGGCTACACCTTC
.,TRBV14,TRBJ2-5,.,CASSQGIDPRETQYF,TGTGCCAGCAGCCAAGGCATAGATCCGCGGGAGACCCAGTACTTC
many,TRBV19,TRBJ1-1,.,CASSVGSTEAFF,TGTGCCAGTAGTGTTGGGAGCACTGAAGCTTTCTTT
.,TRBV5-6,TRBJ2-2,.,CASANTGELFF,TGTGCCAGCGCAAACACCGGGGAGCTGTTTTTT
.,TRBV7-8,TRBJ2-5,.,CASSLAFNLYF,TGTGCCAGCAGCTTAGCCTTCAACTTGTACTTC
.,TRBV9,TRBJ1-2,.,CASSHGIGYGYTF,TGTGCCAGCAGCCATGGGATCGGCTATGGCTACACCTTC
many,TRBV19,TRBJ1-1,.,CASSPRPGQGGPEAFF,TGTGCCAGTAGTCCCCGACCGGGACAAGGGGGACCTGAAGCTTTCTTT
.,TRBV9,TRBJ2-2,.,CASSVVWGAVTTGELFF,TGTGCCAGCAGCGTAGTTTGGGGGGCGGTCACCACCGGGGAGCTGTTTTTT